What follows describes a single TCR beta chain. This clonotype was found many times. The antigen this receptor binds is unknown. Base qualities were left out, and no much larger clone turns up one base away. The data stem from a study of T cells in Graves' hyperthyroidism and ophthalmopathy (dated by TCRdb to 2018 to 2020). Looking at the study overall: Peripheral blood was sampled at the time of initial diagnosis, prior to any treatment. The 90 to 100 discovery patients were randomly divided into training and test sets at a 7:3 ratio. Whether ophthalmopathy could be predicted prospectively was tested in an independent validation cohort made up of roughly 19 hyperthyroidism patients plus 17 patients who later progressed to ophthalmopathy. After blood sampling, hyperthyroidism patients were treated with methimazole at a starting dose of 30 mg daily, and ophthalmopathy patients were treated with high-dose intravenous methylprednisolone. To identify distinguishing TCR V-J signatures, a discovery cohort of around 100 patients was used, comprising 43 with Graves' ophthalmopathy and around 60 with stable Graves' hyperthyroidism. TCR Vbeta CDR3 sequencing of 130 to 150 peripheral blood samples (over 40 ophthalmopathy, roughly 72 hyperthyroidism and approximately 17 progressor patients) is reported in the paper. In about 6 Graves' hyperthyroidism patients, the study also compared T-cell repertoires from thyroid tissue with T-cell repertoires from blood.

TCR beta CDR3 regions were amplified from RNA transcripts. The TCR CDR3 was subjected to a first round of RT-PCR using the HTBI primer set and the Qiagen OneStep RT-PCR kit. The libraries were constructed in a second round of multiplex PCR and then size-selected and purified. Paired-end sequencing of the libraries was performed with 100 bp reads on an Illumina HiSeq2000. The paper's data handling went like this. SOAPnuke was used to process the raw data, with reads discarded if the reads contained adapters or uncalled bases, had a mean Phred below 15, or lacked an exact constant-primer or identifier match. COPE v1.2.5 was used to merge high-quality paired reads, and clonotypes were defined as unique nucleotide sequences. Clonotypes were aligned to IMGT TRBV, TRBD and TRBJ reference segments using MiTCR v1.1. The analysis was restricted to V-J combinations with a frequency above 0.0001, which together covered just over 99% of the repertoires. The TCS score was defined as the ratio of F50 (clonal expansion) to E x V (chaos), calculated using BLOSUM62-based TCRdist between CDR3 peptides within each V-J. Welch's t-statistics and random forest reduced 500 to 650 V-J features to 10 to 15, which were used in a naive Bayes classifier (R e1071). TCRdb reprocessed the public reads (quality trimming at Q25 with fastp, clone calling with MiXCR) and kept in-frame beta chains. Here each entry gathers all rows of one CDR3 protein and keeps the most common genes and DNA. The V and J calls here are based on TCRdb, not the publication. The sample includes 600,000 or so distinct CDR3 sequences, with more than 14% observed a single time. The top ten hold roughly an eighth of the sample.

The paper as a whole reports these results and caveats: Most expanded thyroid clonotypes (frequency above 0.001) were also found in blood, which suggests that blood repertoires may mirror thyroid immune responses. No statistical method was used to set the sample size in advance, and investigators knew the group allocation. In validation, progression to ophthalmopathy was predicted by the model with around 71% sensitivity and roughly 76% specificity, a median of 6.5 months before onset. Ophthalmopathy was separated from stable hyperthyroidism by a 13 V-J signature model, with around 88% sensitivity and about 84% specificity obtained in cross-validation and 80%/75% obtained in testing.

From a lookup of the germline V gene, CDR1 and CDR2 are SQVTM and ANQGSEA. From its cysteine to its phenylalanine, the CDR3 spans 14 amino acids. The only DNA kept is the CDR3, 42 bases in frame from the first base. The junction shows trimming of 6 bases on V and 4 bases on J, plus 18 bases between the germline ends. Ophthalmopathy patients had moderately to severely active disease, with a Clinical Activity Score of 3 or more, a NOSPECS grade of 4 or more, and a disease duration of less than 3 months. Any patient with an uncontrolled infection, another autoimmune disease, pregnancy or lactation was excluded. Clinical symptoms, serum thyroxine and TRAb, thyroid ultrasound, and orbital computed tomography formed the basis for the diagnoses. PBMCs were separated from approximately 9.9 ml of fresh peripheral blood using Ficoll-Paque density gradient centrifugation. Total RNA was extracted using Trizol reagent, and RNA quality was assessed on an Agilent 2100 Bioanalyzer.

Specimen: blood. The receptor comes from a woman in her forties or fifties with Graves' ophthalmopathy. This receptor chain uses TRBV29-1 and TRBJ2-5, with the D call perhaps TRBD1 or TRBD2, as 5 bases match in each case. The CDR3 here reads CSVATPQGAETQYF. The nucleotide sequence reads TGCAGCGTGGCTACCCCTCAGGGAGCAGAGACCCAGTACTTC.